This T cell receptor (beta chain) was documented in a study of blood T cell repertoires in COVID-19 (dated by TCRdb to the early 2020s). About the investigation overall: Collaborator samples came from the United States, Italy and Spain and covered acute and convalescent phases of COVID-19. The material from the prospective study consisted of cDNA or gDNA derived from T cells, B-cell-depleted T cells, or PBMCs. The dataset comprised deeply sampled blood TCRbeta repertoires from subjects exposed to, actively infected with, or recovered from COVID-19. The repertoires were released in a freely available public database intended as a resource for research on the immune response to SARS-CoV-2. Samples came from the ongoing ImmuneRACE study (first 160 participants) plus 1,254 subjects from 6 global collaborators. The sample metadata nearly always contained a de-identified subject ID, COVID-19 status, age in years and sex. Where available, HLA class I and class II types were obtained from metadata supplied by the sample provider rather than from assay-based typing.

Whole blood was collected in K2EDTA tubes by collaborating institutions according to the institutions' own protocols. Collaborator samples were shipped for TCRbeta analysis as frozen whole blood, isolated PBMCs, or DNA extracted from either sample type. The research as a whole found: The amount of clinical and demographic metadata varied by source and participant and was provided uncurated.

The immunoSEQ Assay, a bias-controlled multiplex PCR, was used to amplify TCRbeta CDR3 regions from genomic DNA. The authors' analysis ran thus. The number of nucleated cells in each sample was estimated from the amplification of reference gene primers within the assay. To quantify the absolute abundance of each unique TCRbeta CDR3 rearrangement, sequence reads were collapsed and filtered. For each sample, productive Simpson clonality was calculated as the square root of Simpson's diversity index over productive rearrangements. The table was pulled from immuneACCESS by TCRdb, which kept in-frame rearrangements only. Such tables lose some clones; where checked, under half of the loss comes from unresolved V genes, and the rest has no known cause. V, J and clone size are taken as reported in that table, and D and trimming were inferred from the DNA itself. For this sample the table gives about 89,000 clones, of which around three quarters were detected only once. The top ten clonotypes cover around 21% of the sample.

CDR1 MGHRA and CDR2 YSYEKL were looked up in the germline V gene. The trim is 2 bases for V and 3 bases for J, with a gap of 16 bases between the germline ends. The CDR3 measures 17 amino acids from cysteine to phenylalanine. Kept here is only the CDR3 DNA, which spans 51 bases and is read in frame from base 1. Comment on this clone: Its antigen remains unidentified. No base quality information exists; no much larger clone differs at one position.

This clonotype was obtained from a woman aged 80 or older with acute or convalescent COVID-19. Recombination joined TRBV4-1 with TRBJ2-2; the D segment could be TRBD1, given 7 matching bases. The sample comprised peripheral blood. CDR3 protein: CASSQYRRRGHTGELFF. The bases read TGCGCCAGCAGCCAATACAGAAGGAGGGGGCACACCGGGGAGCTGTTTTTT.